Below, one TCR beta chain is given with its context. Generated by immunoSEQ multiplex PCR, the TCRdb table keeps only in-frame clones and is missing some. In the table there are 100,000 to 150,000 clones, 70% to 85% of which are singletons. The record originates from a study of blood T cell repertoires in COVID-19. Germline loops: CDR1 KGHSH, CDR2 LQKENI. Trimming pared 3 bases from V and 7 bases from J, leaving 9 bases between. There are 12 residues in the CDR3. The sequence was obtained from a woman aged 55 to 70 with acute or convalescent COVID-19. The sample taken for sequencing was peripheral blood. The chain combines TRBV18 with TRBJ1-1; tentatively, D is TRBD1 (5 bases). CDR3 amino acids: CASSPSQDEAFF. The CDR3 DNA reads as TGTGCCAGCTCACCGTCACAGGATGAAGCTTTCTTT.